This TCR beta chain comes out of a study of Ad26.COV2.S vaccination and SARS-CoV-2 variants. Across the whole study: Into the muscle, Ad26.COV2.S was dosed once or twice, 56 days apart.

As to treatment: over 15 received Ad26.COV2.S at low or high dose, single or two shots; several received placebo; per-sample allocation not given. Vaccine and placebo recipients were sampled on day 63 after the first injection. Boston provided a donor who was an adult aged 18-55 years. The CDR3 covers 16 residues. Assay used: immunoSEQ multiplex PCR; TCRdb lists only in-frame clones, some missing. The profile covers some 480,000 clones, with about 83% appearing a single time and roughly 12% taken by the ten largest. The chain recombines TRBV21-1 with TRBJ2-6. TRBV21-1 is deemed a pseudogene. The sequence was obtained from a person between 18 and 65 years old who received the Ad26.COV2.S COVID-19 vaccine or a placebo. This sample comprised peripheral blood, obtained in a trial of Ad26.COV2.S vaccine versus placebo. The CDR3 bases are TGTGCCAGCAGCAAAGAGGTTTGCTCTGGGGCCAACGTCCTGACTTTC. Protein sequence: CASSKEVCSGANVLTF.